This is a list of T cell receptor beta chains from one sample in a study of OX40 agonist ivuxolimab in advanced cancers. Clones were sequenced by immunoSEQ multiplex PCR, and TCRdb holds only the in-frame ones, with some missing. The data contain under 75,000 clones, 80% to 95% of them singletons. Sequenced here: CD4+ or CD8+ T cells sorted from blood, sampled in a trial of the OX40 agonist ivuxolimab. These receptors were obtained from an adult with an advanced solid tumor such as melanoma, head and neck, liver or kidney cancer. Each CDR3 is given with its conserved first and last residue. A D gene is named only where the DNA matches it firmly. Only part of the rows carry a size: once, few, many, or a class if the clone is expanded.

abundance,j_gene,d_gene,v_gene,CDR3nt,CDR3aa
once,TRBJ1-6,TRBD1,TRBV19,TGTGCCAGTAGTATAGGACAGGGAGATTCACCCCTCCACTTT,CASSIGQGDSPLHF
-,TRBJ1-4,-,TRBV7-9,TGTGCCAGCAGCTTTCCCTATCCCAATAATGAAAAACTGTTTTTT,CASSFPYPNNEKLFF
-,TRBJ1-1,-,TRBV19,TGTGCCAGTAGGTTCGGGAACACTGAAGCTTTCTTT,CASRFGNTEAFF
-,TRBJ2-7,TRBD2,TRBV7-9,TGTGCCAGCAGCCTGACTAGCGCGAACCCCTACGAGCAGTACTTC,CASSLTSANPYEQYF
-,TRBJ1-6,TRBD1,TRBV27,TGTGCCAGCAGTTCAACGACAGGGCGACCCGTGTATTCCCTCCACTTT,CASSSTTGRPVYSLHF
-,TRBJ2-7,-,TRBV11-2,TGTGCCAGCAGCCTCGGCGGCTACAGCTCCTACGAGCAGTACTTC,CASSLGGYSSYEQYF
-,TRBJ2-1,-,TRBV27,TGTGCCAGCAGTCTCGGGGTTTCTCAGTACAATGAGCAGTTCTTC,CASSLGVSQYNEQFF
once,TRBJ2-2,-,TRBV27,TGTGCCAGCTGGTACCGAGGCAGGGGTGGGGACACCGGGGAGCTGTTTTTT,CASWYRGRGGDTGELFF
-,TRBJ2-3,TRBD2,TRBV19,TGTGCCAGTAGTAGACGACTAGCGGGGGACAAAGGAGATACGCAGTATTTT,CASSRRLAGDKGDTQYF
-,TRBJ2-3,TRBD2,TRBV9,TGTGCCAGCAGTTTGGCTAGCGGGGGGTTGGCAGATACGCAGTATTTT,CASSLASGGLADTQYF
-,TRBJ2-3,-,TRBV9,TGTGCCAGCAGCGAGCAGGACTATCCGGAAACAGATACGCAGTATTTT,CASSEQDYPETDTQYF
-,TRBJ1-5,-,TRBV6-8,TGTGCCAGCAGCCTGATTCCTGGGCCCCAGCATTTT,CASSLIPGPQHF
once,TRBJ1-5,-,TRBV6-1,TGTGCCAGCAGTGAAGGTGTGGGGGGGTTTGATAATCAGCCCCAGCATTTT,CASSEGVGGFDNQPQHF
-,TRBJ1-4,-,TRBV6-1,TGTGCCAGCAGTGAGGGGGGTACTAATGAAAAACTGTTTTTT,CASSEGGTNEKLFF
-,TRBJ2-7,-,TRBV11-2,TGTGCCAACAGCTCACCCCTTGGGGGACTGAGCTCCTACGAGCAGTACTTC,CANSSPLGGLSSYEQYF
-,TRBJ1-6,-,TRBV4-1,TGCGCCAGCAGCCAAGAGAGAACAGAGCTTAATTCACCCCTCCACTTT,CASSQERTELNSPLHF
-,TRBJ1-1,-,TRBV19,TGTGCCAGTAGTATGACGCAGTTCGATACTGAAGCTTTCTTT,CASSMTQFDTEAFF
-,TRBJ2-7,-,TRBV7-6,TGTGCCAGCAGCTTAGGAGAGACATCAGGGGAGTACTTC,CASSLGETSGEYF
-,TRBJ1-3,-,TRBV14,TGTGCCAGCAGCCATTCCACAGTTCCCTCTGGAAACACCATATATTTT,CASSHSTVPSGNTIYF
-,TRBJ2-1,-,TRBV9,TGTGCCAGCAGCGTAGCCCCCGTGAGGGCGGACAATGAGCAGTTCTTC,CASSVAPVRADNEQFF
few,TRBJ1-1,-,TRBV7-9,TGTGCCAGCAGTCCGCAGGGCTTGAACACTGAAGCTTTCTTT,CASSPQGLNTEAFF
-,TRBJ2-7,-,TRBV30,TGTGCCTGGAGTCTGACGGATACCTACGAGCAGTACTTC,CAWSLTDTYEQYF
-,TRBJ2-7,TRBD2,TRBV7-9,TGTGCCAGCAGCCGGATCTCGGGGGGTCGCAACGAGCAGTACTTC,CASSRISGGRNEQYF
-,TRBJ2-3,TRBD2,TRBV30,TGTGCCTGGAGTCAGGCGGGGGGCACAGATACGCAGTATTTT,CAWSQAGGTDTQYF
-,TRBJ1-2,-,TRBV27,TGTGCCAGCAGTCCGAGCGAAGGACAGCTGATTTATGGCTACACCTTC,CASSPSEGQLIYGYTF
-,TRBJ1-4,-,TRBV13,TGTGCCAGCAGCGGGGGATATGAAAAACTGTTTTTT,CASSGGYEKLFF
-,TRBJ2-7,TRBD1,TRBV5-4,TGTGCCAGCAGCCCACTCCCGGGACAGGGGCGCGACGAGCAGTACTTC,CASSPLPGQGRDEQYF
-,TRBJ2-7,-,TRBV18,TGTGCCAGCTCACCAGTTCCCGGGGGCTACGAGCAGTACTTC,CASSPVPGGYEQYF
once,TRBJ2-7,TRBD2,TRBV5-1,TGCGCCAGCAGCTACCGGGGGGTGCCTGTGGCACCCTACGAGCAGTACTTC,CASSYRGVPVAPYEQYF
once,TRBJ1-1,TRBD1,TRBV9,TGTGCCAGCAGCGTAGGAACAGGGGGCCTGAACACTGAAGCTTTCTTT,CASSVGTGGLNTEAFF
few,TRBJ1-3,TRBD1,TRBV18,TGTGCCAGCTCACCCAACCCCGGGACAGGGTCCGGAAACACCATATATTTT,CASSPNPGTGSGNTIYF
-,TRBJ2-7,TRBD2,TRBV19,TGTGCCAGTAGTATAGTAGGTAGCGGGGTCAACGAGCAGTACTTC,CASSIVGSGVNEQYF
once,TRBJ2-3,-,TRBV27,TGTGCCAGCAGCCCCGTAGTGGACGGGGGTACGCAGTATTTT,CASSPVVDGGTQYF
-,TRBJ2-1,TRBD2,TRBV13,TGTGCCAGCAGCTTGTCGTTAGGAGCGGGGGATGAGCAGTTCTTC,CASSLSLGAGDEQFF
-,TRBJ2-3,-,TRBV13,TGTGCCAGCAGCCCCCACGATACGCAGTATTTT,CASSPHDTQYF
once,TRBJ2-6,-,TRBV19,TGTGCCAGTAGTCGGTCTGGGGCCAACGTCCTGACTTTC,CASSRSGANVLTF
-,TRBJ1-1,TRBD1,TRBV5-6,TGTGCCAGCAGTTCAGGGGGAGGCACTGAAGCTTTCTTT,CASSSGGGTEAFF
few,TRBJ2-7,-,TRBV4-1,TGCGCCAGCAGCCCTGACTGGGGAACCCTCTACGAGCAGTACTTC,CASSPDWGTLYEQYF
-,TRBJ1-1,-,TRBV6-6,TGTGCCAGCAGTTACTCGTCTAGGGGGAACACTGAAGCTTTCTTT,CASSYSSRGNTEAFF
-,TRBJ1-2,-,TRBV30,TGTGCCTGGATCTCCCTCACTGGGGGCTACACCTTC,CAWISLTGGYTF